The present T cell receptor beta chain was sequenced within a study of CD8+ T cells in alopecia areata. The CDR3 runs to 15 residues. Trimming left V 1 base short and J 5 bases short, with 12 bases between. Germline CDR1 and CDR2: SEHNR and FQNEAQ (reference sequence). Following RNA extraction, reverse transcription yielded cDNA that acted as the sequencing template. Clones were read by immunoSEQ multiplex PCR, and TCRdb kept only the in-frame ones, dropping some. The sample carries 140,000 or so clones, approximately 56% recorded once. In its sample, this clone was seen a few times. The sample taken for sequencing was CD8+ T cells sorted from blood. The clonotype comes from a human donor in good health. The chain combines TRBV7-9 with TRBJ2-1; the D call may be TRBD1 or TRBD2 (5 bases each). The CDR3 bases are TGTGCCAGCAGCTTAGGAGGGACGAAGAACAATGAGCAGTTCTTC. Its translation is CASSLGGTKNNEQFF.